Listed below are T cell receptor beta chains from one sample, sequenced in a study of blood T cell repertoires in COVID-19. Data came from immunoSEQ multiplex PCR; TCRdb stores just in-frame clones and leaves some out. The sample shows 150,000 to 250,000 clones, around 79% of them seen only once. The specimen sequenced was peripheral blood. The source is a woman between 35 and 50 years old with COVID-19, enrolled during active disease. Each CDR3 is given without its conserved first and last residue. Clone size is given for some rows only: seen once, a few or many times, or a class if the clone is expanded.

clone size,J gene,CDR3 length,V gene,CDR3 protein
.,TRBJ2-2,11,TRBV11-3,ASSLGPGRELF
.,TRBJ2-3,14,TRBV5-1,ASSLSPQGVGDTQY
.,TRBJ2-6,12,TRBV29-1,SVGTLSGANVLT
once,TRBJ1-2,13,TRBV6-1,ASSERGSITYGYT
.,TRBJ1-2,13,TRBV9,ASSETPGQGRGYT
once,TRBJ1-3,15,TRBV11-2,ASSSWAGGRSGNTIY
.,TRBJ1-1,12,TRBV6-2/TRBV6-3,ASSRQRPNTEAF
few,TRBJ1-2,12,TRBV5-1,ASSRSDSDYGYT
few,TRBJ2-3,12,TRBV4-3,ASSHWGGADTQY
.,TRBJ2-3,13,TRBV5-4,ASSPPGQGRDTQY
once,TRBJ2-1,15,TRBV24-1,ATSDSQAGGPGDEQF
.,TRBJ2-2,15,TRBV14,ASSQDIGGLITGELF
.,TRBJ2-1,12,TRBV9,ASSVEGQGHGQF
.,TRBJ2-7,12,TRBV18,ASSPRTGAKEQY
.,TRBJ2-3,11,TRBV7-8,ASSWGRTDTQY
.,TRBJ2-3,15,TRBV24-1,ATEKRLAGNGTDTQY
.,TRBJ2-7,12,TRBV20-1,SASYPTGPYEQY
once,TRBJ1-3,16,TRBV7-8,ASSLGIQGTSSGNTIY
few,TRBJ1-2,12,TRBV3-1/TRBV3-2,ASSQDQANYGYT
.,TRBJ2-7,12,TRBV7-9,ASSRQGPSYEQY
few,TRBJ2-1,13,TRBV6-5,ASSYATTSGTEQF
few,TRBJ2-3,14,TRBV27,ASSSTGGGGTDTQY
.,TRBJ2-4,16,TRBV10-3,AISEGLFAAGEENIQY
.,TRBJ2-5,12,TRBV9,ASSSSGGLETQY
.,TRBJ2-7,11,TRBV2,ASTNRGTYEQY
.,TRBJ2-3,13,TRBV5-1,ASSPGQTSTDTQY
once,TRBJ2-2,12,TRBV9,ASSEGRAPGELF
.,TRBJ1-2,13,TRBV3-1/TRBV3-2,ASSLPSAGGAGYT
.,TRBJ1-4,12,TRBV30,AWSRTEFIVGLF
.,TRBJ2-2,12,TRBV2,ASVQGAHTGELF
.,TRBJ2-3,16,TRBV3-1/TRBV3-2,ASSQDPAGSGSTDTQY
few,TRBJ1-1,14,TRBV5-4,ASSPRGQGANTEAF
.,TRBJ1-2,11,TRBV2,ASSEDGVKGYT
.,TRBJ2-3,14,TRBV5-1,ASGAVSGAPPDTQY
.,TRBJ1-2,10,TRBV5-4,ASSFVWSGYT
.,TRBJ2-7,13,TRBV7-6,ASSRQGGSSYEQY
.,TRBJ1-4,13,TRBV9,ASSVGQATNEKLF
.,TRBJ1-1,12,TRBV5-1,ASSLDREGAEAF
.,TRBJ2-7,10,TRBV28,ATQGWSYEQY
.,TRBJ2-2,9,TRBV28,ASRGFGELF
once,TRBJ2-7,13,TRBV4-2,ASSQDATEWNEQY
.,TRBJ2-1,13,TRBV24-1,ATSDLQDSSNEQF
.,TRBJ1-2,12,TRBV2,ASSEVGRGNGYT
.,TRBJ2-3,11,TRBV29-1,SGETGEVDTQY
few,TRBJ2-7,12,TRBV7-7,ASSSRITGSEQY
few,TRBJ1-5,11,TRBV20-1,SASPGDSQPQH
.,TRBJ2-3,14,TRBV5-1,ASSLWLGQGIDTQY
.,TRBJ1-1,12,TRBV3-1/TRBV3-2,ASSPTGTGLEAF
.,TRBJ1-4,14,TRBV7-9,ASSLDQGMANEKLF
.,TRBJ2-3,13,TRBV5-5,ASSFDPSGTDTQY
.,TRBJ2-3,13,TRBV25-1,ASGPGGYGTDTQY
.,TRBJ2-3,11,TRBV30,AWSQGLTDTQY
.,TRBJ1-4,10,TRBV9,ASSAYGEKLF
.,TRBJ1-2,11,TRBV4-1,ASGGPSNYGYT
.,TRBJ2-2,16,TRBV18,ASSPNRPSSSNTGELF
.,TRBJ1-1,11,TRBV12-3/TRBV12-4,ASSRTGGIEAF
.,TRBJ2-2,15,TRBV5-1,ASSLVAGGPDTGELF
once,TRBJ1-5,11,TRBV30,AWATGSNQPQH
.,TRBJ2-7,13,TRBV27,ASSLAGVPSYEQY
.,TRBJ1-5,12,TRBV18,ASSQGAGNQPQH